The next 25 T cell receptor beta chains were all read from a single sample in a study of T cells in localized non-small cell lung cancer. Only in-frame clones appear in the TCRdb table, and some are missing; sequencing was by immunoSEQ multiplex PCR. The sample has roughly 30,000 clones; roughly 90% are singletons. The sequences come from peripheral blood, collected before any cancer treatment. The receptors were sampled from an older female donor with stage I lung adenocarcinoma.

The chain combines TRBV27 with TRBJ2-5, with 7 bases lining up with TRBD1. The CDR3 spans 15 residues. CDR1 MNHEY and CDR2 SMNVEV come from the germline V gene (reference sequence). V was pared by 5 bases and J by 7 bases, with 13 bases of the junction left unmatched. The CDR3: CASSPTGVASGTQYF. Written as DNA, the CDR3 is TGTGCCAGCAGTCCCACAGGGGTCGCGTCGGGGACCCAGTACTTC.

The chain employs TRBV9 and TRBJ1-2; perhaps TRBD1 as D (5 bases). The V gene's germline CDR1 is SGDLS and CDR2 YYNGEE. V gave up 0 bases and J gave up 2 bases, with 11 bases separating them. The CDR3 extends over 15 amino acids. The CDR3 DNA is TGTGCCAGCAGCGTAGAGGCCAGGGAGAACTATGGCTACACCTTC. This gives the protein CASSVEARENYGYTF.

This clone has just a few counts. The V and J genes are TRBV18 and TRBJ1-4; weak D call: TRBD1 (6 bases). The CDR3 consists of 15 residues. Germline CDR1 reads KGHSH; CDR2 reads LQKENI. V lost 3 bases to trimming and J lost 5 bases, with 13 bases between them. The CDR3 DNA is TGTGCCAGCTCACCCCAGGGGAGGGTAAATGAAAAACTGTTTTTT. Amino acids: CASSPQGRVNEKLFF.

The chain joins TRBV27 to TRBJ2-5, with a tentative D call TRBD2 (6 bases). The V end lost 3 bases, the J end lost 5 bases, and 22 bases lay between the germline ends. Germline assignment: CDR1 MNHEY and CDR2 SMNVEV (reference sequence). This CDR3 has 17 residues. Here the CDR3 DNA reads TGTGCCAGCAGTTTGCCGCGACGACTAGGTTTAGATGAGACCCAGTACTTC. It yields the protein CASSLPRRLGLDETQYF.

The chain links TRBV10-3 to TRBJ2-3; possible D gene TRBD1, 6 bases. Trimming pared 10 bases from V and 1 base from J, leaving 15 bases between. The CDR3 sequence is 14 residues long. The germline V gene has CDR1 ENHRY and CDR2 SYGVKD. The CDR3 spells CATRGQSRTDTQYF. Here the CDR3 DNA reads TGTGCCACCAGAGGACAGTCCCGCACAGATACGCAGTATTTT.

The V and J genes are TRBV2 and TRBJ2-2; TRBD2 agrees at 9 bases. Unmatched junction bases numbered 12, after V lost 8 bases and J lost 8 bases. Germline lookup yields CDR1 SNHLY and CDR2 FYNNEI. The CDR3 has 15 amino acids. The CDR3 nucleotides are TGTGCCAGCGGAGTGGGTAGCGGGGGTACTGGGGAGCTGTTTTTT. Translating gives CASGVGSGGTGELFF.

The V gene is TRBV6-1, the J gene TRBJ2-2, with unresolved D. The CDR3 is 10 residues long. Looked up from germline, CDR1 is MNHNS and CDR2 is SASEGT. V was clipped by 8 bases and J by 5 bases, with 3 bases between them. The CDR3 DNA is TGTGCCAGCGGTACCGGGGAGCTGTTTTTT. Translated, it gives CASGTGELFF.

The chain recombines TRBV18 with TRBJ2-3; D remains ambiguous. CDR1 KGHSH and CDR2 LQKENI come from the germline V gene. The V end was cut by 0 bases, the J end by 2 bases, with 9 bases between. The CDR3 has 15 amino acids. CDR3 loop: CASSPPGSVTDTQYF. For the CDR3, the DNA is TGTGCCAGCTCACCACCGGGGTCTGTCACAGATACGCAGTATTTT.

On this clone: The junction departs from the called germline gene at one end, perhaps through a read error. The rearrangement joins TRBV7-7 to TRBJ1-3; D gene unclear. The CDR3 covers 9 residues. Germline V gene sequence: CDR1 SSHAT, CDR2 FNYEAQ (reference sequence). Here the CDR3 DNA reads TGTGCTAGCAGCTTCAGGCCTTATTTT. Amino acid sequence: CASSFRPYF.

This rearrangement joins TRBV2 to TRBJ1-6; 10 bases line up with TRBD1. CDR1 is SNHLY and CDR2 is FYNNEI in the germline V gene. V gave up 5 bases and J gave up 10 bases; unmatched junction bases: 8. The length of the CDR3 is 15 residues. CDR3 protein: CASSHKDRGASPLHF. The CDR3, as DNA: TGTGCCAGCAGTCATAAGGACAGGGGGGCATCACCCCTCCACTTT.

The chain combines TRBV7-9 with TRBJ2-1, with a possible D match to TRBD2 (5 bases). The CDR3 length is 14 residues. Germline lookup yields CDR1 SEHNR and CDR2 FQNEAQ (reference sequence). V was cut by 8 bases and J by 0 bases, with 11 bases left in between. CDR3: CASGRVSSYNEQFF. The CDR3 DNA is TGTGCCAGCGGGCGGGTAAGCTCCTACAATGAGCAGTTCTTC.

The rearrangement links TRBV5-1 to TRBJ2-1; no definite D call. Trimming removed 1 base from V and 10 bases from J, with 6 bases in between. The CDR3 length is 11 residues. CDR1 and CDR2 from the germline V gene are SGHRS and YFSETQ. The CDR3 DNA reads as TGCGCCAGCAGCTTGAGTAGAGAGCAGTTCTTC. Residues: CASSLSREQFF.

The CDR3 sequence is CASRRFTQGLNTEAFF. For the CDR3, the DNA is TGTGCCAGCAGGAGATTCACACAGGGTCTGAACACTGAAGCTTTCTTT. This chain joins TRBV6-6 and TRBJ1-1, with D perhaps matching TRBD1 (6 bases). The V gene's germline CDR1 is MNHNY and CDR2 SVGAGI (reference sequence). Trimming pared 6 bases from V and 0 bases from J, leaving 17 bases between. This CDR3 has 16 amino acids.

The gene calls are TRBV5-6 and TRBJ1-2; 7 bases fit TRBD1. V shed 4 bases, J shed 5 bases, and the junction held 5 bases outside the gene matches. The CDR3 sequence is 13 residues long. Germline V lookup: CDR1 SGHDT, CDR2 YYEEEE. The CDR3 loop is CASSTWDSYGYTF. The CDR3 bases are TGTGCCAGCAGCACCTGGGACAGTTATGGCTACACCTTC.

As to this clone: The junction departs from germline at one end; a sequencing error may be responsible. The gene calls are TRBV7-2 and TRBJ2-2; D is tentatively TRBD1 or TRBD2 (5 bases each). This CDR3 region has 12 residues. CDR1 is SGHTA and CDR2 is FQGNSA in the germline V gene. Written as DNA, the CDR3 is TGTGCCAGCAGCTTAGCGGGACGGGACCTGTTTTTT. Amino acids: CASSLAGRDLFF.

V is TRBV7-9 and J is TRBJ1-6; perhaps TRBD1 as D (6 bases). V was shortened by 3 bases and J by 7 bases, with 10 bases between the two germline ends. This CDR3 comprises 14 residues. The V gene's germline CDR1 is SEHNR and CDR2 FQNEAQ (reference sequence). CDR3 DNA sequence: TGTGCCAGCAGCTTCGGGCAGGGGAATTCACCCCTCCACTTT. It yields the protein CASSFGQGNSPLHF.

This chain uses TRBV15 with TRBJ1-5; 11 nucleotides agree with TRBD1. The CDR3 contains 18 residues. With V trimmed by 5 bases and J by 5 bases, 14 bases remained unmatched. In germline, CDR1 is LNHNV, CDR2 YYDKDF (reference sequence). CDR3 protein: CATSETDRGLILHQPQHF. CDR3 nucleotides: TGTGCCACCAGCGAAACGGACAGGGGGCTAATTTTGCATCAGCCCCAGCATTTT.

The chain carries TRBV4-2 and TRBJ2-2; D not resolved. CDR1 LGHNA and CDR2 YNFKEQ come from the germline V gene. V was shortened by 3 bases and J by 3 bases, with 8 bases between the two germline ends. The CDR3 has 14 residues. The CDR3 loop is CASSHAVYTGELFF. The CDR3 nucleotides read TGTGCCAGCAGCCACGCCGTCTACACCGGGGAGCTGTTTTTT.

The chain couples TRBV15 to TRBJ1-5; no reliable D call. V gave up 1 base and J gave up 7 bases, with 14 bases separating them. The CDR3 is 15 residues long. Germline CDR1 LNHNV, CDR2 YYDKDF (reference sequence). CDR3 DNA: TGTGCCACCAGCAGAGCGGCCTCTGGTAGCCAGCCCCAGCATTTT. Translation: CATSRAASGSQPQHF. Full variable domain (remainder filled in from reference TRBV15 and TRBJ1-5): DAMVIQNPRYQVTQFGKPVTLSCSQTLNHNVMYWYQQKSSQAPKLLFHYYDKDFNNEADTPDNFQSRRPNTSFCFLDIRSPGLGDTAMYLCATSRAASGSQPQHFGDGTRLSIL.

The chain couples TRBV10-3 to TRBJ2-1, with D possibly matching TRBD2 (5 bases). The length of the CDR3 is 12 residues. CDR1 is ENHRY, CDR2 SYGVKD, per germline. The ends were cut back, 4 bases at V and 9 bases at J, with 10 bases in the middle. CDR3 amino acids: CAISADGGEQFF. The CDR3 nucleotides are TGTGCCATCAGTGCGGACGGAGGTGAGCAGTTCTTC.

The V call is TRBV6-5, the J call TRBJ2-7, with 9 bases aligning to TRBD2. J was trimmed by 2 bases and V by 6 bases; bases with no gene match: 2. The CDR3 has 13 amino acids. CDR1 and CDR2 from the germline V gene are MNHEY and SVGAGI. CDR3 nucleotide sequence: TGTGCCAGCAGGGCTAGCGGGACCTACGAGCAGTACTTC. This encodes CASRASGTYEQYF.

V and J are TRBV19 and TRBJ2-2; TRBD1 might be the D (5 bases). CDR3 length: 16 residues. Trimming shortened V by 2 bases and J by 0 bases, and 10 bases separated the two germline ends. Germline V gives CDR1 LNHDA, CDR2 SQIVND (reference sequence). As DNA, the CDR3 is TGTGCCAGTAGTATAACGACAGTAGCGAACACCGGGGAGCTGTTTTTT. Its protein product is CASSITTVANTGELFF.

J is TRBJ2-6 and V is TRBV30; D perhaps matches TRBD1 (5 bases). Trimming removed 8 bases at V and 0 bases at J, with 11 bases between. Germline CDR1 is GTSNPN and CDR2 is SVGIG (reference sequence). CDR3 length: 14 residues. This chain's CDR3 is CATQGTSGANVLTF. The DNA of the CDR3 is TGTGCCACCCAGGGTACCTCTGGGGCCAACGTCCTGACTTTC.

The J gene is TRBJ2-3, the V gene TRBV11-2; D unclear. This CDR3 has 13 amino acids. Between the trimmed V and J ends, which lost 8 bases and 0 bases, there was a span of 9 bases. Germline assignment: CDR1 SGHAT and CDR2 FQNNGV. The CDR3 is CASSGPSTDTQYF. Written as DNA, the CDR3 is TGTGCCAGCTCGGGCCCTAGCACAGATACGCAGTATTTT.

V usage is TRBV29-1 and J usage is TRBJ1-2; TRBD1 is a possible D gene (5 bases). The CDR3 consists of 15 residues. Trimming shortened V by 0 bases and J by 4 bases, and 15 bases separated the two germline ends. The V gene's germline CDR1 is SQVTM and CDR2 ANQGSEA. CDR3 residues: CSVEDVRGKSYGYTF. As DNA, the CDR3 is TGCAGCGTTGAAGATGTGAGGGGCAAAAGCTATGGCTACACCTTC.